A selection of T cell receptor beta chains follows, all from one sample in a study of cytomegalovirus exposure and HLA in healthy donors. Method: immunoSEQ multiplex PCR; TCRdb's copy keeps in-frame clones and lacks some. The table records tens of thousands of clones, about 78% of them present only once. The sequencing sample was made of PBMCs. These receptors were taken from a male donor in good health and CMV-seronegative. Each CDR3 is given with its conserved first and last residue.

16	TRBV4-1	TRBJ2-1	CASSQIPGGGGDEQFF
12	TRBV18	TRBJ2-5	CASSSNQETQYF
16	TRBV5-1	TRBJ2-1	CASTRSSGGARGEQFF
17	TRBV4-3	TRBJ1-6	CASSRDLMTGYNSPLHF
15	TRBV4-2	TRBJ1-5	CASSQRTGSNQPQHF
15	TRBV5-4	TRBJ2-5	CASNRGYRNQETQYF
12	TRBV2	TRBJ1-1	CATGQGLTEAFF
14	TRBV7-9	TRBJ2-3	CASSLASWAPAQYF
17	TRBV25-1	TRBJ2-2	CASSDPGSGRSTGELFF
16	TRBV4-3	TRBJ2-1	CASSRQTGQGFHEQFF
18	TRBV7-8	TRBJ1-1	CASRTTRRGGPRNTEAFF
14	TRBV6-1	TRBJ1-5	CASRDQKGVPAQHF
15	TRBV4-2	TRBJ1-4	CASSHTGGTDEKLFF
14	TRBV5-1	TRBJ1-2	CASSPGTANYGYTF
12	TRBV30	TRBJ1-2	CAWSPLSLGYTF
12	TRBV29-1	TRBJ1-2	CSVEGGEYGYTF
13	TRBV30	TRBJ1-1	CAWSRGGQSEAFF
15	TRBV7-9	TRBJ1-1	CASSRTGVGNTEAFF
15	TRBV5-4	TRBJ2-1	CASNLAGGVYNEQFF
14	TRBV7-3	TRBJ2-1	CASSSGLPYNEQFF
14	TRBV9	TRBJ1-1	CASCSGQLNTEAFF
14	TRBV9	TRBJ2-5	CASSVDRDQETQYF
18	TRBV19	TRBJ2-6	CASRQIGTGTSGANVLTF
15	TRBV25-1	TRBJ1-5	CASSEDTGGNQPQHF
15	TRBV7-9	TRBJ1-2	CASSSPSVRAYGYTF